Below, 30 T cell receptor beta chains from the same sample are listed, as sequenced in a study of blood T cell repertoires in COVID-19. Measured with immunoSEQ multiplex PCR; TCRdb has only the in-frame clones, and not every one. Of approximately 190,000 clones listed, around 84% are singletons. The sample comprised peripheral blood. The origin of the receptors is a human donor in a cohort sampled during active COVID-19.

The sample holds one count of this clone. This chain links TRBV20-1 with TRBJ2-7, with 7 bases matching TRBD2. Germline V gene sequence: CDR1 DFQATT, CDR2 SNEGSKA (reference sequence). The CDR3 totals 14 residues. The J segment lost 1 base and the V segment lost 3 bases, leaving 6 bases of the junction unmatched. CDR3 amino acids: CSASSTGGSYEQYF. CDR3 DNA: TGCAGTGCTAGTTCCACGGGAGGTTCCTACGAGCAGTACTTC.

The rearrangement uses TRBV2 and TRBJ2-7; D gene uncertain. CDR3 size: 13 residues. V lost 3 bases to trimming and J lost 0 bases, with 6 bases between them. The germline V gene encodes CDR1 SNHLY and CDR2 FYNNEI. The CDR3 reads CASSDGYSYEQYV. The CDR3 region has the DNA TGTGCCAGCAGTGACGGGTACTCCTACGAGCAGTACGTC.

This sequence joins TRBV7-3 and TRBJ2-2; 7 positions agree with TRBD1. The CDR3 has 13 amino acids. Germline V gene sequence: CDR1 SGHTA, CDR2 FQGTGA. V trimming: 6 bases; J trimming: 8 bases; junction bases outside the gene matches: 6. The CDR3 nucleotides are TGTGCCAGCAGTTCCGACAGGGAAGGGGAGCTGTTTTTT. It specifies CASSSDREGELFF.

V usage is TRBV5-4 and J usage is TRBJ2-1; 8 bases are shared with TRBD1. Per the germline V gene, CDR1 is SGHNT and CDR2 is YYREEE (reference sequence). The CDR3 totals 13 residues. With 4 bases clipped from V and 6 bases from J, the junction kept 3 bases outside the gene matches. The CDR3 sequence: CASSNDRGNEQFF. CDR3 sequence (DNA): TGTGCCAGCAGCAATGACAGGGGCAATGAGCAGTTCTTC. Full variable domain (remainder filled in from reference TRBV5-4 and TRBJ2-1): ETGVTQSPTHLIKTRGQQVTLRCSSQSGHNTVSWYQQALGQGPQFIFQYYREEENGRGNFPPRFSGLQFPNYSSELNVNALELDDSALYLCASSNDRGNEQFFGPGTRLTVL.

The sample holds one count of this clone. The chain uses TRBV5-1 and TRBJ1-1, with a possible D match to TRBD1 (6 bases). Germline V lookup: CDR1 SGHRS, CDR2 YFSETQ. Trimming removed 4 bases from V and 11 bases from J, with 18 bases in between. The CDR3 sequence is 13 residues long. The CDR3 sequence is CASSTSQGQSAFF. In nucleotides, the CDR3 is TGCGCCAGCAGCACCTCCCAGGGGCAGTCTGCTTTCTTT. The full variable domain, its missing parts supplied by reference TRBV5-1 and TRBJ1-1, is KAGVTQTPRYLIKTRGQQVTLSCSPISGHRSVSWYQQTPGQGLQFLFEYFSETQRNKGNFPGRFSGRQFSNSRSEMNVSTLELGDSALYLCASSTSQGQSAFFGQGTRLTVV.

This clone was found once. The rearrangement uses TRBV6-6 and TRBJ1-2; 7 nucleotides agree with TRBD1. Per the germline V gene, CDR1 is MNHNY and CDR2 is SVGAGI (reference sequence). V lost 0 bases to trimming and J lost 4 bases; unmatched junction nucleotides: 8. The CDR3 has 16 residues. CDR3 protein: CASSYSDRAGGYGYTF. DNA for the CDR3: TGTGCCAGCAGTTACTCTGACAGGGCGGGGGGCTATGGCTACACCTTC.

The J gene is TRBJ2-5, the V gene TRBV7-4; TRBD2 is a possible D gene (5 bases). V lost 6 bases to trimming and J lost 2 bases, with 16 bases between them. This CDR3 is 15 amino acids long. CDR1 and CDR2 from the germline V gene are SGHVT and SQSDAQ. In DNA, the CDR3 is TGTGCCAGCAGACGCACCGGACTGGATCAAGAGACCCAGTACTTC. Protein: CASRRTGLDQETQYF.

This clone was observed a handful of times. This chain links TRBV11-2 with TRBJ2-2; 7 nucleotides agree with TRBD2. CDR1 and CDR2 from the germline V gene are SGHAT and FQNNGV. This CDR3 is built from 19 residues. J gave up 4 bases and V 5 bases, and 19 bases lay outside the gene matches. In DNA, the CDR3 is TGTGCCAGCAGCCCCAACGCCGGGACTACCGAAGATATCACCGGGGAGCTGTTTTTT. It encodes CASSPNAGTTEDITGELFF.

V gene TRBV28 combines with J gene TRBJ1-2; D is ambiguous. Germline CDR1 and CDR2: MDHEN and SYDVKM. Trimming pared 6 bases from V and 7 bases from J, leaving 12 bases between. The CDR3 totals 12 residues. This CDR3 reads CASSTVSAGYTF. The CDR3 DNA sequence: TGTGCCAGCAGCACTGTGTCTGCTGGCTACACCTTC.

The chain combines TRBV5-1 with TRBJ2-1; the match to TRBD1 covers 8 bases. The trim removed 4 bases at V and 6 bases at J, leaving 3 bases unmatched. Germline V gene lookup returns CDR1 SGHRS and CDR2 YFSETQ. The CDR3 loop spans 13 amino acids. CDR3 coding DNA: TGCGCCAGCAGCGGACAGGGATTCAATGAGCAGTTCTTC. As protein: CASSGQGFNEQFF. Variable domain in full (rest from reference TRBV5-1 and TRBJ2-1): KAGVTQTPRYLIKTRGQQVTLSCSPISGHRSVSWYQQTPGQGLQFLFEYFSETQRNKGNFPGRFSGRQFSNSRSEMNVSTLELGDSALYLCASSGQGFNEQFFGPGTRLTVL.

This chain links TRBV5-6 with TRBJ2-7, with D perhaps TRBD1 (6 bases). The germline CDR1 and CDR2 sequences are SGHDT and YYEEEE. Trimming left V 0 bases short and J 7 bases short, with 14 bases between. This CDR3 is 14 amino acids long. The CDR3 DNA follows: TGTGCCAGCAGCTTGGGTCAGGGGATGGGGGAGCAGTACGTC. It yields the protein CASSLGQGMGEQYV.

With respect to this clone: Relative to the germline gene, one junction end is altered; a read error may explain this. The chain joins TRBV4-1 to TRBJ1-4; D is uncertain. Germline assignment: CDR1 MGHRA and CDR2 YSYEKL. The CDR3 totals 14 residues. CDR3 in amino acids: CASNQRLSNEKLFF. For the CDR3, the DNA is TGCGCCAGCAACCAACGCCTATCTAATGAAAAACTGTTTTTT.

CDR3 sequence reads: CASSTDRKETQYF. The CDR3 nucleotides are TGCGCCAGCAGCACGGACAGAAAAGAGACCCAGTACTTC. This chain links TRBV5-1 with TRBJ2-5; a possible D gene is TRBD1 (6 bases). The CDR3 totals 13 residues. V was trimmed by 4 bases and J by 3 bases, leaving 10 bases between them. Germline CDR1 and CDR2: SGHRS and YFSETQ.

This clone has a handful of counts. The chain couples TRBV6-1 to TRBJ2-7; D unclear. CDR1 and CDR2 from the germline V gene are MNHNS and SASEGT. V was pared by 1 base and J by 0 bases, with 7 bases between. The CDR3 loop spans 14 amino acids. Written as DNA, the CDR3 is TGTGCCAGCAGTGAAGGGGCCAGCTCCTACGAGCAGTACGTC. Encoded protein: CASSEGASSYEQYV.

The rearrangement uses TRBV30 and TRBJ1-3; TRBD1 matches 7 bases. This CDR3 has 12 amino acids. From germline, CDR1 is GTSNPN and CDR2 SVGIG (reference sequence). V was pared by 7 bases and J by 2 bases, with 2 bases of the junction left unmatched. Here the CDR3 DNA reads TGTGCCTTAACAGGGGCTGGAAACACCATATATTTT. Protein sequence: CALTGAGNTIYF. The entire variable domain, with the rest obtained from reference TRBV30 and TRBJ1-3, is as follows: SQTIHQWPATLVQPVGSPLSLECTVEGTSNPNLYWYRQAAGRGLQLLFYSVGIGQISSEVPQNLSASRPQDRQFILSSKKLLLSDSGFYLCALTGAGNTIYFGEGSWLTVV.

This clone was counted a few times. The gene calls are TRBV2 and TRBJ1-2; D is ambiguous. Germline assignment: CDR1 SNHLY and CDR2 FYNNEI. CDR3 length: 15 residues. The ends were cut back, 2 bases at V and 5 bases at J, with 15 bases in the middle. In DNA, the CDR3 is TGTGCCAGCAGTGAACTACGGAGCTCTAGTTATGGCTACACCTTC. This encodes CASSELRSSSYGYTF.

The V and J genes are TRBV2 and TRBJ1-3; D call uncertain. Trimming took 4 bases from V and 6 from J, leaving 16 bases between them. Germline V lookup: CDR1 SNHLY, CDR2 FYNNEI. This CDR3 has 15 residues. DNA of the CDR3: TGTGCCAGCAGTGCGGGAGATTACTCTACAAACACCATATATTTT. This sequence encodes CASSAGDYSTNTIYF. The full variable domain, with the rest looked up from reference TRBV2 and TRBJ1-3, is EPEVTQTPSHQVTQMGQEVILRCVPISNHLYFYWYRQILGQKVEFLVSFYNNEISEKSEIFDDQFSVERPDGSNFTLKIRSTKLEDSAMYFCASSAGDYSTNTIYFGEGSWLTVV.

The chain links TRBV18 to TRBJ1-1; 7 positions match TRBD1. The CDR3 extends over 19 amino acids. The V gene's germline CDR1 is KGHSH and CDR2 LQKENI. V lost 3 bases to trimming and J lost 4 bases; unmatched junction nucleotides: 20. The CDR3 here is CASSPVETGFQFPGTEAFF. CDR3 coding DNA: TGTGCCAGCTCACCGGTCGAGACAGGGTTCCAATTCCCCGGCACTGAAGCTTTCTTT.

The chain employs TRBV6-5 and TRBJ1-1; no definite D call. CDR1 is MNHEY, CDR2 SVGAGI, per germline. Trimming removed 6 bases at V and 6 bases at J, with 14 bases between. CDR3 length: 13 residues. The CDR3 nucleotides read TGTGCCAGCAGCGGGGTAAGGTTCCCTGAAGCTTTCTTT. Translated, it gives CASSGVRFPEAFF.

This chain joins TRBV18 and TRBJ2-1; possible D gene TRBD2, 5 bases. Deletions cut 3 bases from V and 7 bases from J, with 7 bases between. The CDR3 is 12 residues long. Germline-derived CDR1 and CDR2 are KGHSH and LQKENI. CDR3 residues: CASSPSGNEQFF. The CDR3 DNA follows: TGTGCCAGCTCACCCTCGGGGAATGAGCAGTTCTTC.

The rearrangement uses TRBV18 and TRBJ1-3; D uncertain. V was trimmed by 0 bases and J by 0 bases, leaving 9 bases between them. In germline, CDR1 is KGHSH, CDR2 LQKENI. The CDR3 extends over 16 amino acids. The CDR3 DNA is TGTGCCAGCTCACCACCCGGGTCCTTCTCTGGAAACACCATATATTTT. Translated, it gives CASSPPGSFSGNTIYF.

The chain has TRBV28 and TRBJ1-2; D is possibly TRBD1 (6 bases). Germline V gene data show CDR1 as MDHEN and CDR2 as SYDVKM. The CDR3 contains 13 residues. V dropped 2 bases and J dropped 6 bases, with 10 bases sitting between them. The CDR3 reads CASSLPSGDGYTF. Written as DNA, the CDR3 is TGTGCCAGCAGTTTACCTTCAGGGGATGGCTACACCTTC.

This chain uses TRBV10-3 with TRBJ1-2; TRBD1 matches 7 bases. The CDR3 totals 13 residues. In germline, CDR1 is ENHRY, CDR2 SYGVKD. The V gene end was trimmed by 8 bases and the J gene end by 7 bases; junction bases not matched to a gene: 10. CDR3 coding DNA: TGTGCCATCTCGACCGACAGGGTAGGTGGCTACACCTTC. Its protein is CAISTDRVGGYTF.

V and J are TRBV2 and TRBJ1-1; the D is unclear. V was clipped by 4 bases and J by 1 base, with 16 bases between them. The V gene's germline CDR1 is SNHLY and CDR2 FYNNEI. The CDR3 totals 16 residues. The CDR3 region is CASSVAGVRPNTEAFF. The CDR3 nucleotides are TGTGCCAGCAGTGTCGCAGGTGTCAGACCGAACACTGAAGCTTTCTTT.

The rearrangement joins TRBV7-3 to TRBJ2-2, with TRBD1 as a possible D gene (6 bases). CDR3 length: 13 residues. The germline V and J ends were trimmed by 3 bases and 7 bases, with 9 bases remaining between them. Germline CDR1 is SGHTA and CDR2 is FQGTGA. In DNA, the CDR3 is TGTGCCAGCAGCTTGGCGACAGGCGGGGAGCTGTTTTTT. Amino acids: CASSLATGGELFF.

The gene calls are TRBV9 and TRBJ1-4; 9 bases line up with TRBD1. The V segment lost 0 bases and the J segment 8 bases; nucleotides outside the gene matches: 5. Germline V CDR1 and CDR2: SGDLS, YYNGEE. This CDR3 comprises 15 residues. CDR3 amino acids: CASSVATGGWEKLFF. The CDR3 region has the DNA TGTGCCAGCAGCGTAGCGACAGGGGGTTGGGAAAAACTGTTTTTT.

This clone was picked up one time. The chain links TRBV6-6 to TRBJ1-4; D is undetermined. CDR1 is MNHNY, CDR2 SVGAGI, per germline (reference sequence). Trimming shortened V by 5 bases and J by 8 bases, and 27 bases separated the two germline ends. This CDR3 spans 18 amino acids. The CDR3 DNA sequence: TGTGCCAGCAGTCTGAGGCGCCAACCCCTGGGTGGTTGGGAAAAACTGTTTTTT. Translated: CASSLRRQPLGGWEKLFF.

This chain uses TRBV18 with TRBJ2-1; 7 bases map to TRBD1. CDR1 is KGHSH and CDR2 is LQKENI in the germline V gene. The CDR3 is made up of 16 amino acids. Unmatched junction bases numbered 15, after V lost 6 bases and J lost 7 bases. The CDR3 spells CASSLSRDSLTNEQFF. CDR3 bases: TGTGCCAGCTCGCTTTCCAGGGACAGCTTAACAAATGAGCAGTTCTTC. The complete variable domain, with remaining parts taken from reference TRBV18 and TRBJ2-1, reads NAGVMQNPRHLVRRRGQEARLRCSPMKGHSHVYWYRQLPEEGLKFMVYLQKENIIDESGMPKERFSAEFPKEGPSILRIQQVVRGDSAAYFCASSLSRDSLTNEQFFGPGTRLTVL.

This sequence joins TRBV2 and TRBJ1-2; D unresolved. Trimming cost V 11 bases and J 6 bases, with 13 bases left between them. CDR3 length: 11 amino acids. The germline V gene encodes CDR1 SNHLY and CDR2 FYNNEI. The CDR3 region has the DNA TGTGCCCGAAATGCCGGGGATGGCTACACCTTC. Protein: CARNAGDGYTF.

The CDR3 loop is CASSLTTSGRAGVYEQYF. The DNA for the CDR3 is TGCGCCAGCAGCTTGACGACTAGCGGGAGGGCCGGAGTCTACGAGCAGTACTTC. The gene calls are TRBV5-1 and TRBJ2-7; 14 bases align to TRBD2. The ends lost 1 base at V and 3 bases at J; junction bases unmatched: 9. The CDR3 consists of 18 residues. Per germline, CDR1 SGHRS and CDR2 YFSETQ.